This T cell receptor (beta chain) is drawn from a study of early T cells in non-severe SARS-CoV-2 infection. For the study at large: Sequencing was performed on bulk RNA from unsorted whole blood, leaving chains unpaired.

Germline CDR1 is KGHSH and CDR2 is LQKENI. The CDR3 runs to 14 residues. V dropped 6 bases and J dropped 3; count of bases not matched to a gene: 4. Individual cDNA molecules each received unique molecular identifiers attached to them. MiXCR, applied by TCRdb to the 5' RACE reads, yields one record per CDR3 protein. The sample carries 85,000 to 100,000 distinct CDR3 sequences, approximately 16% recorded once. This rearrangement joins TRBV18 to TRBJ1-2; the match to TRBD1 covers 10 bases. The sequencing used whole blood, collected at baseline. The clonotype originates from an adult who was a healthcare worker with PCR-confirmed SARS-CoV-2 infection or an uninfected control (not recorded which). CDR3 amino acids: CASSVGTGDYGYTF. CDR3 nucleotide sequence: TGTGCCAGCTCCGTCGGGACAGGGGACTATGGCTACACCTTC.